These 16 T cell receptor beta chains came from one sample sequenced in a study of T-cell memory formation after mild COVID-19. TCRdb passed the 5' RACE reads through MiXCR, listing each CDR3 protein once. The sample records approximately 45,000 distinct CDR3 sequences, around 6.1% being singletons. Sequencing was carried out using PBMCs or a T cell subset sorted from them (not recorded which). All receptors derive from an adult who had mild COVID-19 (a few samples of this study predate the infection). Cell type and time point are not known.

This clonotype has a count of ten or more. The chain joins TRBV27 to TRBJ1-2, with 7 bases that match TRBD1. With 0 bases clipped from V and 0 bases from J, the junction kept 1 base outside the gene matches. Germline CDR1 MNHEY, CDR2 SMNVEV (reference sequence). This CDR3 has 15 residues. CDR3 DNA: TGTGCCAGCAGTTTATCGACAGGGTCTAACTATGGCTACACCTTC. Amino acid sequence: CASSLSTGSNYGYTF.

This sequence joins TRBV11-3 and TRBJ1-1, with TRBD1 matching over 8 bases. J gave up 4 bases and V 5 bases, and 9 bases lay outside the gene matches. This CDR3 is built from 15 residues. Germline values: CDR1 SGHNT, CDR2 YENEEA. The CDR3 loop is CASSPRTGHSTEAFF. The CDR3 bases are TGTGCCAGCAGCCCCAGGACAGGGCATAGCACTGAAGCTTTCTTT.

The CDR3 DNA reads TGTGCCAGCAGCTTACAACCGAACACTGAAGCTTTCTTT. Residues: CASSLQPNTEAFF. The J gene is TRBJ1-1, the V gene TRBV7-2; D is undetermined. The CDR3 spans 13 residues. Germline loops: CDR1 SGHTA, CDR2 FQGNSA. Trimming took 2 bases from V and 1 from J, leaving 5 bases between them.

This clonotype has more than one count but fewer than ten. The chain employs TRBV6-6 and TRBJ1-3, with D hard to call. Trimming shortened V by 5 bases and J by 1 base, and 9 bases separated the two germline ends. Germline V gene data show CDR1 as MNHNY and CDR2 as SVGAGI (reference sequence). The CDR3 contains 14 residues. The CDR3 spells CASSPVGSGNTIYF. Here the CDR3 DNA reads TGTGCCAGCAGTCCCGTGGGGTCTGGAAACACCATATATTTT.

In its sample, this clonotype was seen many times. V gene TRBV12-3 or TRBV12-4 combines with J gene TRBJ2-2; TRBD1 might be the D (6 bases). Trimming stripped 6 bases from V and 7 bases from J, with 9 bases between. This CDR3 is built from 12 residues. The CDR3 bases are TGTGCCAGCAGCCAAGGGGGCGGGGAGCTGTTTTTT. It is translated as CASSQGGGELFF.

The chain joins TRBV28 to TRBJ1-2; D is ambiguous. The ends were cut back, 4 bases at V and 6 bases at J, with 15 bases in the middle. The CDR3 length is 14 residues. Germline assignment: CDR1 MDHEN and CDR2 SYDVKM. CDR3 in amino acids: CASSSYTTGDGYTF. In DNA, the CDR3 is TGTGCCAGCAGTTCCTACACCACTGGGGATGGCTACACCTTC.

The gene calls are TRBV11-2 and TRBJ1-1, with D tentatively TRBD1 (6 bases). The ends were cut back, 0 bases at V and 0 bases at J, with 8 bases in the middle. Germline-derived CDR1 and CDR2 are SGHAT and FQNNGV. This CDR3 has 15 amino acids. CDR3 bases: TGTGCCAGCAGCTTAGATCAGGGGATGAACACTGAAGCTTTCTTT. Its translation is CASSLDQGMNTEAFF.

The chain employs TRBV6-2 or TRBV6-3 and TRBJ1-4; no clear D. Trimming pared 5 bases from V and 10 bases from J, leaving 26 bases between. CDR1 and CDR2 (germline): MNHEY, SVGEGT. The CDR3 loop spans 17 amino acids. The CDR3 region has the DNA TGTGCCAGCAGTATCGCCGGGATATATAATGAAATGAGAAAACTGTTTTTT. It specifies CASSIAGIYNEMRKLFF.

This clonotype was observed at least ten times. CDR3 residues: CASSWGPMNTEAFF. CDR3 nucleotides: TGCGCCAGCAGCTGGGGACCGATGAACACTGAAGCTTTCTTT. The V and J genes are TRBV5-1 and TRBJ1-1; possibly TRBD1 for D (5 bases). The length of the CDR3 is 14 residues. Germline CDR1 is SGHRS and CDR2 is YFSETQ. The V end was cut by 3 bases, the J end by 0 bases, with 9 bases between.

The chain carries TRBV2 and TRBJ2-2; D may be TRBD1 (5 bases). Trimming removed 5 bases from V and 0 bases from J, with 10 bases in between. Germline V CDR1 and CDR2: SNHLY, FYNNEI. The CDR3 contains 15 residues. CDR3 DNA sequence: TGTGCCAGCAGTTTTGACAGAGCGAACACCGGGGAGCTGTTTTTT. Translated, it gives CASSFDRANTGELFF.

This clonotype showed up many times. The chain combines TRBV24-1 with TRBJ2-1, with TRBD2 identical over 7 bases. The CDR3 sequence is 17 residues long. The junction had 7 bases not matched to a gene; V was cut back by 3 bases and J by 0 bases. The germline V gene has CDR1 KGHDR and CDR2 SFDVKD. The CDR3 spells CATSDTWRGSSYNEQFF. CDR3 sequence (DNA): TGTGCCACCAGTGATACCTGGCGCGGGAGCTCCTACAATGAGCAGTTCTTC.

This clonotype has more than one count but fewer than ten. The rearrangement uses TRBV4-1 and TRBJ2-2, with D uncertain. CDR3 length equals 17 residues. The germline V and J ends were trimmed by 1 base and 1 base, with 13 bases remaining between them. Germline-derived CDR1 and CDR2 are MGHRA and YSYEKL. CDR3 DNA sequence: TGCGCCAGCAGCCAAGTCGATATGGGGTTGAACACCGGGGAGCTGTTTTTT. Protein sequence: CASSQVDMGLNTGELFF.

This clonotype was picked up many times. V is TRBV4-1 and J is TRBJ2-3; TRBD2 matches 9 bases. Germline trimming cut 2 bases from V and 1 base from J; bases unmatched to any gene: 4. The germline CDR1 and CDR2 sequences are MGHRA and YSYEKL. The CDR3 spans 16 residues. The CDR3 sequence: CASSQPSGAGTDTQYF. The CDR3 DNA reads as TGCGCCAGCAGCCAACCTAGCGGGGCTGGCACAGATACGCAGTATTTT.

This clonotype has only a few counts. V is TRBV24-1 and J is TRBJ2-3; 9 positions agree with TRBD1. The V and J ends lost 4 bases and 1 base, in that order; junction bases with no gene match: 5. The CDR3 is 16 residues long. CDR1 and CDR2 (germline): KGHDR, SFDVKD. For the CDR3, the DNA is TGTGCCACCAGTGACCCGACAGGGGGAGGCACAGATACGCAGTATTTT. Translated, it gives CATSDPTGGGTDTQYF.

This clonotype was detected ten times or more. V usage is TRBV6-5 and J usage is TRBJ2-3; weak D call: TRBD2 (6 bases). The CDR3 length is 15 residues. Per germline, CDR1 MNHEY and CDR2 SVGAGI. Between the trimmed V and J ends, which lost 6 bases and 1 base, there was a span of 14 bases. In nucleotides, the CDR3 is TGTGCCAGCAGCCCGAGGGAGGTTCGCACAGATACGCAGTATTTT. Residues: CASSPREVRTDTQYF.

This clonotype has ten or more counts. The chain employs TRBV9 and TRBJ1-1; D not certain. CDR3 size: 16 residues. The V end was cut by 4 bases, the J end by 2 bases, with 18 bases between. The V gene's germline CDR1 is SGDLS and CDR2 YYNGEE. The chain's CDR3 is CASSLSPSRENTEAFF. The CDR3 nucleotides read TGTGCCAGCAGCCTTTCTCCTTCCCGGGAAAACACTGAAGCTTTCTTT. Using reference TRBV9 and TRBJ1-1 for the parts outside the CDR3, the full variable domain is DSGVTQTPKHLITATGQRVTLRCSPRSGDLSVYWYQQSLDQGLQFLIQYYNGEERAKGNILERFSAQQFPDLHSELNLSSLELGDSALYFCASSLSPSRENTEAFFGQGTRLTVV.